This paragraph covers one TCR beta chain sequence. No antigen is known for it. J lost 3 bases, V lost 5 bases, and 3 bases had no gene match. The CDR3 runs 14 residues. Germline V gives CDR1 MNHEY, CDR2 SMNVEV (reference sequence). This entry is derived from a study of T cells in localized non-small cell lung cancer. Regarding the study as a whole: In adjacent lung appeared a median about 57 of the top 100 tumor clones. Greater T cell density in blood accompanied longer overall survival. Uninvolved adjacent lung showed higher T cell clonality than tumor.

Profiling relied on immunoSEQ multiplex PCR, and the TCRdb table lists in-frame clones only, not all of them. The sample lists about 79,000 clones, approximately 84% occurring once. The sequence derives from a female donor older than 55 with stage I lung adenocarcinoma. The specimen was peripheral blood, collected before any cancer treatment. The chain couples TRBV27 to TRBJ2-7, with 11 bases lining up with TRBD2. CDR3 DNA: TGTGCCAGCAGTGTAGCGGGGGGGCACTACGAGCAGTACTTC. Residues: CASSVAGGHYEQYF.